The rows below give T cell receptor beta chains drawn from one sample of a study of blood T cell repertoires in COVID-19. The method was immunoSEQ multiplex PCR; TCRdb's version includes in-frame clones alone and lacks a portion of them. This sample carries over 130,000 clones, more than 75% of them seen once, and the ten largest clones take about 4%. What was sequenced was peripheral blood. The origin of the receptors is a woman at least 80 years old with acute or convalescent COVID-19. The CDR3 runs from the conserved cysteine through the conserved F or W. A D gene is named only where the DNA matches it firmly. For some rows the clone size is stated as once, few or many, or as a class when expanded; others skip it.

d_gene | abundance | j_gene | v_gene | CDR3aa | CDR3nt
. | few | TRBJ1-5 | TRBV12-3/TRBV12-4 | CASSPQVNQPQHF | TGTGCCAGCAGTCCACAGGTTAATCAGCCCCAGCATTTT
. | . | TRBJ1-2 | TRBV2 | CASRSQGYGYTF | TGTGCCAGCAGGAGTCAGGGCTATGGCTACACCTTC
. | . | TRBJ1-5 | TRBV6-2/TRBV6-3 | CASSLSGKDQPQHF | TGTGCCAGCAGTCTATCAGGGAAGGATCAGCCCCAGCATTTT
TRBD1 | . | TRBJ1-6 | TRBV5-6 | CASSPGTGLGSPLHF | TGTGCCAGCAGCCCTGGGACAGGGTTGGGTTCACCCCTCCACTTT
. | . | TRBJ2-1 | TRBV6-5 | CASSFSWASSYNEQFF | TGTGCCAGCAGTTTTTCATGGGCAAGCTCCTACAATGAGCAGTTCTTC
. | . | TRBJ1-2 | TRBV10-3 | CAISETGTNYGYTF | TGTGCCATCAGTGAGACAGGGACTAACTATGGCTACACCTTC
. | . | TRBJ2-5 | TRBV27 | CASKRIWSQETQYF | TGTGCCAGCAAACGGATATGGAGCCAAGAGACCCAGTACTTC
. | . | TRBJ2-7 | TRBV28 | CATSLGGAYEQYF | TGTGCCACCAGTTTAGGGGGGGCCTACGAGCAGTACTTC
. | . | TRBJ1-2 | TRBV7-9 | CASSRRINYGYTF | TGTGCCAGCAGCCGCAGGATCAACTATGGCTACACCTTC
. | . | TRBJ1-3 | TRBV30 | CAWSGADGNTIYF | TGTGCCTGGAGTGGGGCAGATGGAAACACCATATATTTT
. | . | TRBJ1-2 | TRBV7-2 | CASSLARAVYYGYTF | TGTGCCAGCAGCTTAGCCAGGGCAGTATACTATGGCTACACCTTC
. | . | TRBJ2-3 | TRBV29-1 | CSVGGYTDTQYF | TGCAGCGTGGGGGGTTACACAGATACGCAGTATTTT
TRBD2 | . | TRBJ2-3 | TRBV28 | CASSFSGRADTQYF | TGTGCCAGCAGTTTCAGCGGGAGAGCAGATACGCAGTATTTT
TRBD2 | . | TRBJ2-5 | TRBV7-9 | CASSPGGLETQYF | TGTGCCAGCAGCCCCGGGGGGTTGGAGACCCAGTACTTC
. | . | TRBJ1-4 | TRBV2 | CASSESSAGRITNEKLFF | TGTGCCAGCAGTGAATCGTCCGCAGGGCGGATAACTAATGAAAAACTGTTTTTT
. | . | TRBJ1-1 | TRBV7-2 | CASSLKGGLGAFF | TGTGCCAGCAGCTTAAAGGGGGGGCTCGGAGCTTTCTTT
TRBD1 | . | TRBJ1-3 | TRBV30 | CAWSATQGASGNTIYF | TGTGCCTGGAGTGCAACGCAGGGGGCGTCTGGAAACACCATATATTTT
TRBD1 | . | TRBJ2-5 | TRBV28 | CASSLTGRGPPSQETQYF | TGTGCCAGCAGTTTAACGGGCAGGGGGCCGCCGAGCCAAGAGACCCAGTACTTC
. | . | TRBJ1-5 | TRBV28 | CASSIDQPQHF | TGTGCCAGCAGTATAGATCAGCCCCAGCATTTT
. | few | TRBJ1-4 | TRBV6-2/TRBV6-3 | CASSPTGSGEKLFF | TGTGCCAGCAGCCCTACAGGGTCCGGTGAAAAACTGTTTTTT
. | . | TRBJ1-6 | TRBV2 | CASSEVRAGRGSPLHF | TGTGCCAGCAGTGAAGTCCGGGCAGGGAGGGGTTCACCCCTCCACTTT
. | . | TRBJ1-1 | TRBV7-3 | CASSPTAGRKNTEAFF | TGTGCCAGCAGCCCAACAGCCGGGAGAAAGAACACTGAAGCTTTCTTT
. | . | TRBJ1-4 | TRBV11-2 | CASSLTTAGEKLFF | TGTGCCAGCAGCTTAACGACAGCAGGGGAAAAACTGTTTTTT
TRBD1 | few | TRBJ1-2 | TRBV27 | CASSFRQGPYGYTF | TGTGCCAGCAGTTTTAGACAGGGCCCCTATGGCTACACCTTC
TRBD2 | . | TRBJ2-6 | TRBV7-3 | CASSLRPSGVASGANVLTF | TGTGCCAGCAGCTTAAGGCCTAGCGGGGTCGCTTCTGGGGCCAACGTCCTGACTTTC
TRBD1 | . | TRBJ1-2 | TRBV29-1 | CSVWGQGAYGYTF | TGCAGCGTATGGGGCCAGGGGGCCTATGGCTACACCTTC
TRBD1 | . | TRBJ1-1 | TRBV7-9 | CASSLLGGRTEAFF | TGTGCCAGCAGCTTATTAGGGGGCCGAACTGAAGCTTTCTTT
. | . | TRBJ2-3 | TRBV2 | CASIVTTSTDTQYF | TGTGCCAGCATTGTGACGACTAGCACAGATACGCAGTATTTT
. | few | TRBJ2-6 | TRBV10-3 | CAISRQAGANVLTF | TGTGCCATCAGTAGACAGGCCGGGGCCAACGTCCTGACTTTC
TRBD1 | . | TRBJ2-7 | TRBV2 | CASESRTGYEQYF | TGTGCCAGCGAAAGCCGGACAGGCTACGAGCAGTACTTC
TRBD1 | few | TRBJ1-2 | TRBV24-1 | CATSDSVDRAHGYTF | TGTGCCACCAGTGATTCAGTCGACAGGGCTCATGGCTACACCTTC
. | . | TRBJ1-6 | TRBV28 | CASITQRGSSPLHF | TGTGCCAGCATCACCCAAAGGGGTAGTTCACCCCTCCACTTT
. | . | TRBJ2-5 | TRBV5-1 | CASSLRSRVAETQYF | TGCGCCAGCAGCTTGAGGTCCAGGGTGGCAGAGACCCAGTACTTC
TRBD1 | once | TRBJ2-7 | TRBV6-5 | CASSYLTGKNSYEQYF | TGTGCCAGCAGTTACCTGACAGGGAAGAACTCCTACGAGCAGTACTTC
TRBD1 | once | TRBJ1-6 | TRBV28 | CASNSLWDRASVGSPLHF | TGTGCCAGCAACTCCCTTTGGGACAGGGCTTCGGTAGGATCACCCCTCCACTTT
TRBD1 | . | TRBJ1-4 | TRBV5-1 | CASRTTGGTNEKLFF | TGCGCCAGCAGAACTACAGGGGGAACTAATGAAAAACTGTTTTTT
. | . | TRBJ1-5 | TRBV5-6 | CASSIPRLCSAW | TGTGCCAGCAGCATCCCCCGACTCTGCAGCGCCTGG
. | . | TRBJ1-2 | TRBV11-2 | CASSLGSGYTF | TGTGCCAGCTCACTCGGGAGTGGCTACACCTTC
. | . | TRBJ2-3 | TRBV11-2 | CASSLEGYSTDTQYF | TGTGCCAGCAGCTTAGAGGGCTATAGCACAGATACGCAGTATTTT
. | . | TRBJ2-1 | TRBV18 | CASSPRVSEQFF | TGTGCCAGCTCACCACGAGTGAGTGAGCAGTTCTTC
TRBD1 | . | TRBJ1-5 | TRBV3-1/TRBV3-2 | CASSQDRSNSPQHF | TGTGCCAGCAGCCAGGACAGGTCAAATTCGCCCCAGCATTTT
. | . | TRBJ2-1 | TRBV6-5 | CASSYSGPSYNEQFF | TGTGCCAGCAGTTACAGCGGACCCTCCTACAATGAGCAGTTCTTC
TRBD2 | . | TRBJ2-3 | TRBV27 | CASSTSGRIDTQYF | TGTGCCAGCAGTACTAGCGGGAGGATAGATACGCAGTATTTT
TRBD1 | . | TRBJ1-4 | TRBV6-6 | CASGPGGGTNEKLFF | TGTGCCAGCGGCCCTGGAGGGGGCACTAATGAAAAACTGTTTTTT
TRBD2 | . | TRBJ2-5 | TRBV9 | CASSASGLAGVPQYF | TGTGCCAGCAGCGCCTCGGGACTAGCGGGGGTACCCCAGTACTTC
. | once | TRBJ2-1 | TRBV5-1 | CASSLGGYEQFF | TGCGCCAGCAGCTTGGGGGGCTATGAGCAGTTCTTC
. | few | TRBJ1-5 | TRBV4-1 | CASSQLHGINQPQHF | TGCGCCAGCAGCCAACTCCACGGGATAAATCAGCCCCAGCATTTT
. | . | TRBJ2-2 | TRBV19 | CASSITDITGELFF | TGTGCCAGTAGTATAACAGATATCACCGGGGAGCTGTTTTTT
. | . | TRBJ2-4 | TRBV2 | CASLSEVTNIQYF | TGTGCCAGCCTAAGTGAGGTTACAAACATTCAGTACTTC